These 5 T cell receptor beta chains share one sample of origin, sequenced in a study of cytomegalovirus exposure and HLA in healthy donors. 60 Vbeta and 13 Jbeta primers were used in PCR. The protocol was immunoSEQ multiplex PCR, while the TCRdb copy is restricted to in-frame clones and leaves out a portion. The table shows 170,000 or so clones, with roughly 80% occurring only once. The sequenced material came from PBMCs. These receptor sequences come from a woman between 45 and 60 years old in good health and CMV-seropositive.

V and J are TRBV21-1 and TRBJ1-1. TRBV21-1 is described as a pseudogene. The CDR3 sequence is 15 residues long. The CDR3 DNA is TGTGCCAGCAGCCATATAAGGGTCGGGGATACTGAAGCTTTCTTT. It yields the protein CASSHIRVGDTEAFF.

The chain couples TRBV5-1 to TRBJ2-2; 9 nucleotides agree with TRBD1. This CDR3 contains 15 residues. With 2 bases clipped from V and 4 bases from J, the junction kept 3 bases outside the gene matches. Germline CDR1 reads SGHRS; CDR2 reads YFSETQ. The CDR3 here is CASSFPTGGTGELFF. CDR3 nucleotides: TGCGCCAGCAGCTTTCCGACAGGGGGCACCGGGGAGCTGTTTTTT.

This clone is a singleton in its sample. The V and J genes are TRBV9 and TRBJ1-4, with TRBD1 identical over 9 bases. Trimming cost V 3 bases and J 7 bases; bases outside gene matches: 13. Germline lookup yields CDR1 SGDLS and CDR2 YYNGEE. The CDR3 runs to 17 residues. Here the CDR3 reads CASSGVTGGAEVEKLFF. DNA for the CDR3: TGTGCCAGCAGCGGCGTTACAGGGGGCGCAGAGGTTGAAAAACTGTTTTTT.

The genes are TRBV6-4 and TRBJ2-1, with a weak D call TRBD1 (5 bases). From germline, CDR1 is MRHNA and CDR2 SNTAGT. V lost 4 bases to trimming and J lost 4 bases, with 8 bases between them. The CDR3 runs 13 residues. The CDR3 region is CASSVAGYNEQFF. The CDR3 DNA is TGTGCCAGCAGTGTCGCAGGGTACAATGAGCAGTTCTTC.

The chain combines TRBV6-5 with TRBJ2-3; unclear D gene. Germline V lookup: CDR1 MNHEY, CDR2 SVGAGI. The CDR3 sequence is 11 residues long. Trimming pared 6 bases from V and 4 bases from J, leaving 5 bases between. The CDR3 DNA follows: TGTGCCAGCAGATTAGCAGATACGCAGTATTTT. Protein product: CASRLADTQYF.